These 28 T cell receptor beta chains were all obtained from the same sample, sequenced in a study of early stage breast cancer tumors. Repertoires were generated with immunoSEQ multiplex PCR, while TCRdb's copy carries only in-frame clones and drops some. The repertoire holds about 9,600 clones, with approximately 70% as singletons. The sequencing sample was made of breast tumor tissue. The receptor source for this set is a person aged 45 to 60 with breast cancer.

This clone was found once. The CDR3: CASSLRAPRGTDKQETQYF. CDR3 nucleotides: TGTGCCAGCAGCCTTAGGGCGCCCAGAGGGACAGACAAACAAGAGACCCAGTACTTC. The V gene is TRBV7-9, the J gene TRBJ2-5; 7 positions agree with TRBD1. Germline V CDR1 and CDR2: SEHNR, FQNEAQ (reference sequence). J was trimmed by 2 bases and V by 5 bases; bases with no gene match: 20. The CDR3 totals 19 residues.

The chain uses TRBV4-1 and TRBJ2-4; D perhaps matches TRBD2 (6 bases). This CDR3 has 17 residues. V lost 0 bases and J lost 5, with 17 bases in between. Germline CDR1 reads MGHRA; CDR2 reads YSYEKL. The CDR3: CASSQDAPAGPQNIQYF. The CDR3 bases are TGCGCCAGCAGCCAAGATGCCCCAGCGGGCCCGCAAAACATTCAGTACTTC.

The CDR3 sequence: CASRTPGGTDTQYF. CDR3 sequence (DNA): TGTGCCAGCAGAACACCGGGAGGCACAGATACGCAGTATTTT. The chain is built from TRBV7-9 and TRBJ2-3, with a tentative D call TRBD2 (6 bases). V was clipped by 6 bases and J by 1 base, with 11 bases between them. Germline V gives CDR1 SEHNR, CDR2 FQNEAQ (reference sequence). This CDR3 has 14 residues. Variable domain in full (rest from reference TRBV7-9 and TRBJ2-3): DTGVSQNPRHKITKRGQNVTFRCDPISEHNRLYWYRQTLGQGPEFLTYFQNEAQLEKSRLLSDRFSAERPKGSFSTLEIQRTEQGDSAMYLCASRTPGGTDTQYFGPGTRLTVL.

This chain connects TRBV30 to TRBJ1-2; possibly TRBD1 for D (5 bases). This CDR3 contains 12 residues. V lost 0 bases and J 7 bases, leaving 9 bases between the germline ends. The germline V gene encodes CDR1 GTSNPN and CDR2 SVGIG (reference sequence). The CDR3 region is CAWSVWGGGYTF. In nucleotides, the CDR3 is TGTGCCTGGAGTGTATGGGGGGGTGGCTACACCTTC.

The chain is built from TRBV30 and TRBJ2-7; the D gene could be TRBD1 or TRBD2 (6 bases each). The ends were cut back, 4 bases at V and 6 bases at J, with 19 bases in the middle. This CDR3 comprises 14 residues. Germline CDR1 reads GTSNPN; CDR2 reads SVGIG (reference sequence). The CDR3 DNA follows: TGTGCCTGGACTTGGGGGGCGAAGGGTTCCGAGCAGTACTTC. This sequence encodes CAWTWGAKGSEQYF. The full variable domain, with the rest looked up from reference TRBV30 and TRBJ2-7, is SQTIHQWPATLVQPVGSPLSLECTVEGTSNPNLYWYRQAAGRGLQLLFYSVGIGQISSEVPQNLSASRPQDRQFILSSKKLLLSDSGFYLCAWTWGAKGSEQYFGPGTRLTVT.

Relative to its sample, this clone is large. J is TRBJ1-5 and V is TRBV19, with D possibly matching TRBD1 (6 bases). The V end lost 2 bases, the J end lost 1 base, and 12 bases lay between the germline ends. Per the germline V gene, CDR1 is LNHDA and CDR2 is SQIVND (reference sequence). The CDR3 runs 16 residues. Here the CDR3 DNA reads TGTGCCAGTAGTATATCCGGGACACGGAGCAATCAGCCCCAGCATTTT. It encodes CASSISGTRSNQPQHF.

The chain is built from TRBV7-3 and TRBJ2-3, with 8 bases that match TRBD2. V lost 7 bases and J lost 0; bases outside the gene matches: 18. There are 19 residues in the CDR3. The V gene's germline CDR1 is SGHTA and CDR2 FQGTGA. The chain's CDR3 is CASTSPLAGRLPSTDTQYF. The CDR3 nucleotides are TGTGCCAGCACCTCTCCCCTAGCGGGCCGTTTACCTAGCACAGATACGCAGTATTTT.

The DNA for the CDR3 is TGTGCCAGCTTCCCTCGCCGAATCGGATTTGGACGGTCCGCAACTAATGAAAAACTGTTTTTT. As protein: CASFPRRIGFGRSATNEKLFF. The chain joins TRBV7-3 to TRBJ1-4; no firm D call. Germline V gene sequence: CDR1 SGHTA, CDR2 FQGTGA. This CDR3 has 21 residues. V lost 8 bases and J 0 bases, leaving 31 bases between the germline ends. The full variable domain, with the rest looked up from reference TRBV7-3 and TRBJ1-4, is GAGVSQTPSNKVTEKGKYVELRCDPISGHTALYWYRQSLGQGPEFLIYFQGTGAADDSGLPNDRFFAVRPEGSVSTLKIQRTERGDSAVYLCASFPRRIGFGRSATNEKLFFGSGTQLSVL.

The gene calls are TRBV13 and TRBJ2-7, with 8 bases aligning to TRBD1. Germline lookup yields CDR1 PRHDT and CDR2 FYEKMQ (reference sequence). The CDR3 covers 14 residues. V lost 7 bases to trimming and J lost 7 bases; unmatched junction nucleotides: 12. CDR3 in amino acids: CASTAGQGAREQYF. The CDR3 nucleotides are TGTGCCAGCACCGCAGGGCAGGGGGCACGAGAGCAGTACTTC.

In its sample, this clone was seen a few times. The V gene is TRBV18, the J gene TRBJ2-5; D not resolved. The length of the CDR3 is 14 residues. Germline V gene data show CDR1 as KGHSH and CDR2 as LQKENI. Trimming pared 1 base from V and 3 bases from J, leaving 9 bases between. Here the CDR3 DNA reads TGTGCCAGCTCACCACAGGAGACGGAAGAGACCCAGTACTTC. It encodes CASSPQETEETQYF. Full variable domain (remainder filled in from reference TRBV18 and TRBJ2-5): NAGVMQNPRHLVRRRGQEARLRCSPMKGHSHVYWYRQLPEEGLKFMVYLQKENIIDESGMPKERFSAEFPKEGPSILRIQQVVRGDSAAYFCASSPQETEETQYFGPGTRLLVL.

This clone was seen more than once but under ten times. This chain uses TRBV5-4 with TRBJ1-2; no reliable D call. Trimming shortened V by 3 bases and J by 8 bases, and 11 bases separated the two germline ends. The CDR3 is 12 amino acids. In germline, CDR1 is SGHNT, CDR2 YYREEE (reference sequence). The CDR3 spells CASSSALGGYTF. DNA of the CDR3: TGTGCCAGCAGCTCGGCCCTGGGAGGCTACACCTTC.

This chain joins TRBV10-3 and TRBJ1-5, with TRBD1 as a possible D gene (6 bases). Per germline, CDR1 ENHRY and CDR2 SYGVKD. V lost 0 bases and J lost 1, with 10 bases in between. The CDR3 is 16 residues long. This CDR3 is CAISESFQGSNQPQHF. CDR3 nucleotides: TGTGCCATCAGTGAGTCGTTTCAGGGGAGCAATCAGCCCCAGCATTTT.

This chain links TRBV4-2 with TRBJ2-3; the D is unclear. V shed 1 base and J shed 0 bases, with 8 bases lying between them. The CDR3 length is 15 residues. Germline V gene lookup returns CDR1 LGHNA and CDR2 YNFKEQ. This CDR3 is CASSQAKLSTDTQYF. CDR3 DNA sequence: TGTGCCAGCAGCCAAGCTAAACTGAGCACAGATACGCAGTATTTT.

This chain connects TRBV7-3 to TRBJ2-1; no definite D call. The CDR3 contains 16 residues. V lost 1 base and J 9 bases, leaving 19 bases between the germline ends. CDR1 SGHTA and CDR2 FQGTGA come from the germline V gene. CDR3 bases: TGTGCCAGCAGCTTAAGGCTAGTCGGTAGTGGCAGTGAGCAGTTCTTC. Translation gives CASSLRLVGSGSEQFF.

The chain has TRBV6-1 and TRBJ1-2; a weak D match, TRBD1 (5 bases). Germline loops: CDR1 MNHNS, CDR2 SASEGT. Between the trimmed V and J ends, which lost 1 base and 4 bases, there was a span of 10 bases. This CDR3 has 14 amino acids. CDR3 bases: TGTGCCAGCAGTGAAGACGGAGGGGCCTATGGCTACACCTTC. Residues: CASSEDGGAYGYTF.

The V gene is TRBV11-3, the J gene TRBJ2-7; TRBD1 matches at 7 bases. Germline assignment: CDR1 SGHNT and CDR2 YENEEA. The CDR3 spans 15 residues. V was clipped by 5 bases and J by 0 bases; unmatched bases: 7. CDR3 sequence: CASSLQTGSSYEQYF. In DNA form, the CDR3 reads TGTGCCAGCAGCCTGCAGACAGGGAGCTCCTACGAGCAGTACTTC.

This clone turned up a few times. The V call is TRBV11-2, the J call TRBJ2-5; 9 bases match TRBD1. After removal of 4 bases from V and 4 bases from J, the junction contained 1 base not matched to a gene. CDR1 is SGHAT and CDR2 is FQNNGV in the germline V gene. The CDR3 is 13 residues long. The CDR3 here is CASSSTGGETQYF. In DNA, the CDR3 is TGTGCCAGCAGCTCGACAGGGGGAGAGACCCAGTACTTC.

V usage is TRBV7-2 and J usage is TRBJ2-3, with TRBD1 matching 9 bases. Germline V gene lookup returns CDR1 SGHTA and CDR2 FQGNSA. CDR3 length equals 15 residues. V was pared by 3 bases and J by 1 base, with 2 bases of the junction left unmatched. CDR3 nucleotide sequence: TGTGCCAGCAGCTTCACAGGGGGCCGCACAGATACGCAGTATTTT. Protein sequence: CASSFTGGRTDTQYF.

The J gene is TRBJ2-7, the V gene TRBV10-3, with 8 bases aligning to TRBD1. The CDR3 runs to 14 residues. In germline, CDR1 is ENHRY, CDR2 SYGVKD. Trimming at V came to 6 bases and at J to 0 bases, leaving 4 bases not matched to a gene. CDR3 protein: CAISPDRDSYEQYF. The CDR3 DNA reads TGTGCCATCAGCCCGGACAGGGACTCCTACGAGCAGTACTTC.

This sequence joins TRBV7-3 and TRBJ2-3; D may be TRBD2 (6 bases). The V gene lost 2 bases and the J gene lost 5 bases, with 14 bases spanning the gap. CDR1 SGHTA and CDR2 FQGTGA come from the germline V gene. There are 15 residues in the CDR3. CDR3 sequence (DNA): TGTGCCAGCAGCTTATCGGGTGGTAGCGGAGATACGCAGTATTTT. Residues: CASSLSGGSGDTQYF.

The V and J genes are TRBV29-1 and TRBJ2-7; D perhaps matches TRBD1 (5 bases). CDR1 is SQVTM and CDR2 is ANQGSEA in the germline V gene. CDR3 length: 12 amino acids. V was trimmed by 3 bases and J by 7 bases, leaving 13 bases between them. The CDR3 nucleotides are TGCAGCGTTGAGGGGCAGGTTGGTGAGCAGTACTTC. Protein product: CSVEGQVGEQYF.

The CDR3 sequence: CASSPGWVNTEAFF. The CDR3 nucleotides read TGTGCCAGCTCACCAGGATGGGTGAACACTGAAGCTTTCTTT. The chain combines TRBV18 with TRBJ1-1; unclear D gene. Trimming removed 2 bases from V and 0 bases from J, with 7 bases in between. The germline V gene encodes CDR1 KGHSH and CDR2 LQKENI. The CDR3 totals 14 residues. The whole variable domain, remainder taken from reference TRBV18 and TRBJ1-1, is NAGVMQNPRHLVRRRGQEARLRCSPMKGHSHVYWYRQLPEEGLKFMVYLQKENIIDESGMPKERFSAEFPKEGPSILRIQQVVRGDSAAYFCASSPGWVNTEAFFGQGTRLTVV.

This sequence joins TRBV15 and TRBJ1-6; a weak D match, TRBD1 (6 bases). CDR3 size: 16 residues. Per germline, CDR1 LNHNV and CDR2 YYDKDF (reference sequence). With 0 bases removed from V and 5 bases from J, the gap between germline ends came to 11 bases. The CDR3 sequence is CATSRDPGANNSPLHF. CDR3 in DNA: TGTGCCACCAGCAGAGATCCGGGGGCTAATAATTCACCCCTCCACTTT.

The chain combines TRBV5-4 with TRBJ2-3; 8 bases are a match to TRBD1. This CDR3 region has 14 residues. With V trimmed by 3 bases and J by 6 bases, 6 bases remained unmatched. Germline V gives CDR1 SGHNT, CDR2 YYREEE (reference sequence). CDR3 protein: CASSWDRQGDTQYF. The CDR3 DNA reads TGTGCCAGCAGCTGGGATAGACAGGGGGATACGCAGTATTTT.

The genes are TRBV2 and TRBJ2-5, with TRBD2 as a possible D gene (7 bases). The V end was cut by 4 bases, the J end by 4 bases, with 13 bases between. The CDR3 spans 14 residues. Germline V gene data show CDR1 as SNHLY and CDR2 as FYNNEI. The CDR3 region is CASSVQGGRETQYF. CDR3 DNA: TGTGCCAGCAGTGTACAGGGAGGGAGAGAGACCCAGTACTTC.

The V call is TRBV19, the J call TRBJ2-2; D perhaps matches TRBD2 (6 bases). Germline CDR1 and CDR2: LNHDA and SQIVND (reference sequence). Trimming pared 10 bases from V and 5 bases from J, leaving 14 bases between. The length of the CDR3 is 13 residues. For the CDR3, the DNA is TGTGCCATCGGGGGTATTTTGACCGGGGAGCTGTTTTTT. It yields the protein CAIGGILTGELFF.

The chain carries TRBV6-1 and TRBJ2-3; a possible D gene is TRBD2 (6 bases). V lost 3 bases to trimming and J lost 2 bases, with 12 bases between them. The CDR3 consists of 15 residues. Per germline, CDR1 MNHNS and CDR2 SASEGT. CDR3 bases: TGTGCCAGCAGTGATGGAGCGGGTATCACAGATACGCAGTATTTT. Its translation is CASSDGAGITDTQYF.

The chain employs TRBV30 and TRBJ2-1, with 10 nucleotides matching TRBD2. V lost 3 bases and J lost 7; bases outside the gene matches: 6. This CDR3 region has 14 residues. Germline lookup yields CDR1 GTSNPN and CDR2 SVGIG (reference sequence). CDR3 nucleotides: TGTGCCTGGAGGGGTAGCGGGAGGAGGAATGAGCAGTTCTTC. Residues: CAWRGSGRRNEQFF.